What follows are 29 T cell receptor beta chains derived from one specimen sequenced in a study of technical replicates of blood from a few donors. TCRdb's table, derived via immunoSEQ multiplex PCR, lists solely in-frame clones and lacks some. The sample gives tens of thousands of clones, about 95% of which show up once; roughly 3.1% is in the top ten. The sample comprised PBMCs. These receptors all stem from a human donor in good health. Some clones in this sample may be carry-over from other donors' samples.

The chain joins TRBV9 to TRBJ2-3; unclear D gene. Germline V gene data show CDR1 as SGDLS and CDR2 as YYNGEE. V lost 3 bases and J lost 5, with 4 bases in between. This CDR3 has 11 amino acids. CDR3 DNA: TGTGCCAGCAGCGCAAAAGATACGCAGTATTTT. It translates to CASSAKDTQYF.

The rearrangement uses TRBV5-1 and TRBJ1-1; D unclear. The CDR3 contains 15 residues. With 1 base removed from V and 2 bases from J, the gap between germline ends came to 12 bases. Germline loops: CDR1 SGHRS, CDR2 YFSETQ. CDR3 coding DNA: TGCGCCAGCAGCTTGACGGGGTCCTATAACACTGAAGCTTTCTTT. It encodes CASSLTGSYNTEAFF.

The chain uses TRBV19 and TRBJ2-3; 10 bases are shared with TRBD2. The CDR3 is made up of 16 amino acids. The germline CDR1 and CDR2 sequences are LNHDA and SQIVND (reference sequence). V lost 3 bases to trimming and J lost 3 bases; unmatched junction nucleotides: 6. Written as DNA, the CDR3 is TGTGCCAGTAGTATGTCAAGCGGGGGGGCGACAGATACGCAGTATTTT. Its protein product is CASSMSSGGATDTQYF. Complete variable domain (other parts from reference TRBV19 and TRBJ2-3): DGGITQSPKYLFRKEGQNVTLSCEQNLNHDAMYWYRQDPGQGLRLIYYSQIVNDFQKGDIAEGYSVSREKKESFPLTVTSAQKNPTAFYLCASSMSSGGATDTQYFGPGTRLTVL.

This clone was found once. The chain combines TRBV7-8 with TRBJ1-4; unclear D gene. The CDR3 sequence is 14 residues long. Germline values: CDR1 SGHVS, CDR2 FQNEAQ. V was trimmed by 1 base and J by 6 bases, leaving 9 bases between them. This CDR3 reads CASSLGASYEKLFF. In nucleotides, the CDR3 is TGTGCCAGCAGCTTAGGGGCAAGCTATGAAAAACTGTTTTTT.

The V and J genes are TRBV25-1 and TRBJ1-1, with a tentative D call TRBD1 (6 bases). V was pared by 6 bases and J by 1 base, with 9 bases between. The germline CDR1 and CDR2 sequences are MGHDK and SYGVNS. The CDR3 has 13 amino acids. In nucleotides, the CDR3 is TGTGCCAGCAGGGCGACAGGGAACACTGAAGCTTTCTTT. Amino acids: CASRATGNTEAFF. Filled out from reference TRBV25-1 and TRBJ1-1, the complete variable domain reads EADIYQTPRYLVIGTGKKITLECSQTMGHDKMYWYQQDPGMELHLIHYSYGVNSTEKGDLSSESTVSRIRTEHFPLTLESARPSHTSQYLCASRATGNTEAFFGQGTRLTVV.

The V and J genes are TRBV10-2 and TRBJ2-1, with 10 positions matching TRBD1. The CDR3 extends over 14 amino acids. Trimming cost V 8 bases and J 6 bases; bases outside gene matches: 7. CDR1 WSHSY and CDR2 SAAADI come from the germline V gene. This CDR3 is CASCPGQGFNEQFF. The CDR3 bases are TGCGCCAGCTGTCCGGGACAGGGGTTCAATGAGCAGTTCTTC.

This clone appeared once. The chain is built from TRBV6-1 and TRBJ2-1; possibly TRBD2 for D (5 bases). In germline, CDR1 is MNHNS, CDR2 SASEGT. The length of the CDR3 is 15 residues. The germline V and J ends were trimmed by 6 bases and 0 bases, with 12 bases remaining between them. CDR3 amino acids: CASRRAGSSYNEQFF. In DNA, the CDR3 is TGTGCCAGCAGGCGCGCGGGTAGCTCCTACAATGAGCAGTTCTTC.

This clone is a singleton in its sample. The J gene is TRBJ1-1, the V gene TRBV11-2; 11 bases line up with TRBD1. Trimming removed 5 bases from V and 2 bases from J; junction bases left unmatched: 7. The germline CDR1 and CDR2 sequences are SGHAT and FQNNGV. CDR3 size: 16 residues. CDR3 sequence reads: CASSPRGTGGNTEAFF. CDR3 sequence (DNA): TGTGCCAGCAGCCCGCGCGGGACAGGGGGAAACACTGAAGCTTTCTTT.

The chain couples TRBV2 to TRBJ2-1, with 9 nucleotides matching TRBD1. Unmatched junction bases numbered 6, after V lost 3 bases and J lost 6 bases. Looked up from germline, CDR1 is SNHLY and CDR2 is FYNNEI. The CDR3 runs to 15 residues. In DNA, the CDR3 is TGTGCCAGCAGTGATCAACAGGGGGCCCTCAATGAGCAGTTCTTC. Translating it yields CASSDQQGALNEQFF.

The chain employs TRBV6-5 and TRBJ1-4; D is uncertain. Trimming shortened V by 4 bases and J by 10 bases, and 13 bases separated the two germline ends. This CDR3 has 13 residues. Germline CDR1 reads MNHEY; CDR2 reads SVGAGI. The CDR3 here is CASSSRNSGKLFF. CDR3 coding DNA: TGTGCCAGCAGTTCCCGGAACAGCGGAAAACTGTTTTTT.

This clone showed up just once. The rearrangement joins TRBV4-1 to TRBJ1-5, with TRBD1 matching 7 bases. Germline V gives CDR1 MGHRA, CDR2 YSYEKL. This CDR3 region has 16 residues. The J segment lost 3 bases and the V segment lost 4 bases, leaving 9 bases of the junction unmatched. CDR3 protein: CASSRETGNTNQPQHF. CDR3 sequence (DNA): TGCGCCAGCAGCCGAGAGACAGGGAATACCAATCAGCCCCAGCATTTT.

The genes are TRBV7-9 and TRBJ2-7, with D unresolved. CDR1 is SEHNR and CDR2 is FQNEAQ in the germline V gene (reference sequence). The CDR3 runs 13 residues. Deletions cut 1 base from V and 2 bases from J, with 6 bases between. The CDR3 DNA reads TGTGCCAGCAGCTTAGTCCCAGCCTACGAGCAGTACTTC. It encodes CASSLVPAYEQYF. Using reference TRBV7-9 and TRBJ2-7 for the parts outside the CDR3, the full variable domain is DTGVSQNPRHKITKRGQNVTFRCDPISEHNRLYWYRQTLGQGPEFLTYFQNEAQLEKSRLLSDRFSAERPKGSFSTLEIQRTEQGDSAMYLCASSLVPAYEQYFGPGTRLTVT.

The gene calls are TRBV7-2 and TRBJ2-3; TRBD1 is a possible D gene (6 bases). Germline V CDR1 and CDR2: SGHTA, FQGNSA. The CDR3 runs 13 residues. With 4 bases removed from V and 4 bases from J, the gap between germline ends came to 9 bases. In DNA form, the CDR3 reads TGTGCCAGCAGCTCGGACAGTGCAGATACGCAGTATTTT. Translating gives CASSSDSADTQYF.

The chain links TRBV2 to TRBJ1-6; TRBD1 matches 8 bases. V lost 8 bases to trimming and J lost 7 bases; unmatched junction nucleotides: 10. The length of the CDR3 is 15 residues. Per germline, CDR1 SNHLY and CDR2 FYNNEI. The CDR3 DNA is TGTGCCAGCGGATCGGTGGACAGGGCGAATTCACCCCTCCACTTT. Translating it yields CASGSVDRANSPLHF.

This clone showed up just once. The chain joins TRBV19 to TRBJ2-5, with 11 bases that match TRBD2. Losses at the gene ends were 8 bases for V and 2 bases for J; bases not matched to a gene: 10. This CDR3 comprises 16 residues. CDR1 is LNHDA, CDR2 SQIVND, per germline (reference sequence). The CDR3 is CASSRASGGQQETQYF. The CDR3 DNA reads TGTGCCAGTTCCAGGGCTAGCGGGGGGCAACAAGAGACCCAGTACTTC.

The CDR3 DNA reads TGTGCCAGCAGCGCCCCGGGAGGTCAGAACATTCAGTACTTC. Amino acid sequence: CASSAPGGQNIQYF. The chain employs TRBV11-3 and TRBJ2-4; TRBD2 aligns across 7 bases. Per the germline V gene, CDR1 is SGHNT and CDR2 is YENEEA. V trimming: 5 bases; J trimming: 7 bases; junction bases outside the gene matches: 8. The CDR3 consists of 14 residues.

The rearrangement links TRBV27 to TRBJ2-3; 9 nucleotides match TRBD2. J gave up 5 bases and V 2 bases, and 8 bases lay outside the gene matches. Germline lookup yields CDR1 MNHEY and CDR2 SMNVEV (reference sequence). The CDR3 sequence is 16 residues long. This CDR3 reads CASSLVRGGGLDTQYF. In nucleotides, the CDR3 is TGTGCCAGCAGTTTAGTGCGGGGGGGTGGGTTAGATACGCAGTATTTT.

This rearrangement joins TRBV4-1 to TRBJ1-2; 10 positions agree with TRBD1. Germline values: CDR1 MGHRA, CDR2 YSYEKL. Germline trimming cut 1 base from V and 2 bases from J; bases unmatched to any gene: 4. The CDR3 consists of 16 residues. The CDR3 region has the DNA TGCGCCAGCAGCCAAGGGACAGGGGGGAAGAACTATGGCTACACCTTC. Encoded protein: CASSQGTGGKNYGYTF.

V is TRBV7-9 and J is TRBJ1-1; the D is unclear. Trimming cost V 2 bases and J 5 bases, with 6 bases left between them. Per germline, CDR1 SEHNR and CDR2 FQNEAQ (reference sequence). The CDR3 has 12 residues. The DNA of the CDR3 is TGTGCCAGCAGCTTAACATCGACTGAAGCTTTCTTT. It encodes CASSLTSTEAFF.

The genes are TRBV2 and TRBJ1-6; D not resolved. Trimming shortened V by 4 bases and J by 13 bases, and 8 bases separated the two germline ends. In germline, CDR1 is SNHLY, CDR2 FYNNEI. The CDR3 is made up of 11 amino acids. Here the CDR3 reads CASSVLNPLHF. Written as DNA, the CDR3 is TGTGCCAGCAGTGTTCTTAATCCCCTCCACTTT. The full variable domain, its missing parts supplied by reference TRBV2 and TRBJ1-6, is EPEVTQTPSHQVTQMGQEVILRCVPISNHLYFYWYRQILGQKVEFLVSFYNNEISEKSEIFDDQFSVERPDGSNFTLKIRSTKLEDSAMYFCASSVLNPLHFGNGTRLTVT.

This sequence joins TRBV7-2 and TRBJ2-7, with TRBD2 identical over 8 bases. Per germline, CDR1 SGHTA and CDR2 FQGNSA. There are 14 residues in the CDR3. The ends lost 2 bases at V and 2 bases at J; junction bases unmatched: 2. The DNA of the CDR3 is TGTGCCAGCAGCTTATTGCGGGGGGCCTACGAGCAGTACTTC. Translating gives CASSLLRGAYEQYF.

CDR3 residues: CASSRGDTQYF. The CDR3 coding sequence is TGTGCCAGCAGCCGAGGGGATACGCAGTATTTT. The chain combines TRBV5-8 with TRBJ2-3; tentative D call: TRBD2 (5 bases). The CDR3 length is 11 residues. Germline-derived CDR1 and CDR2 are SGHTS and YDEGEE. The V gene lost 4 bases and the J gene lost 6 bases, with 6 bases spanning the gap.

The chain recombines TRBV6-5 with TRBJ2-7; the match to TRBD1 covers 9 bases. CDR3 length: 15 residues. Germline loops: CDR1 MNHEY, CDR2 SVGAGI. The V gene end was trimmed by 0 bases and the J gene end by 2 bases; junction bases not matched to a gene: 2. The CDR3 DNA is TGTGCCAGCAGTTACTCGGGACAGGGACCCTACGAGCAGTACTTC. This encodes CASSYSGQGPYEQYF.

The rearrangement joins TRBV7-9 to TRBJ2-1, with 8 bases matching TRBD1. Germline CDR1 is SEHNR and CDR2 is FQNEAQ (reference sequence). The CDR3 is 16 amino acids. V shed 2 bases and J 0 bases; nucleotides not matched to a gene: 3. The CDR3 is CASSLYRGSSYNEQFF. The CDR3 DNA is TGTGCCAGCAGCTTATACAGGGGGAGCTCCTACAATGAGCAGTTCTTC.

The chain uses TRBV6-6 and TRBJ2-7; D is unresolved. The CDR3 extends over 12 amino acids. Germline lookup yields CDR1 MNHNY and CDR2 SVGAGI (reference sequence). Trimming left V 4 bases short and J 0 bases short, with 4 bases between. The CDR3 DNA follows: TGTGCCAGCAGTTCTAACTCCTACGAGCAGTACTTC. Amino acids: CASSSNSYEQYF.

This chain uses TRBV10-1 with TRBJ2-3; TRBD1 aligns across 7 bases. CDR1 is WNHNN, CDR2 SYGVQD, per germline (reference sequence). The CDR3 consists of 19 residues. V lost 0 bases, J lost 0 bases, and 12 bases stayed unmatched. The chain's CDR3 is CASSESPMTTGASTDTQYF. CDR3 nucleotides: TGCGCCAGCAGTGAGTCGCCCATGACTACAGGGGCTAGCACAGATACGCAGTATTTT.

CDR3 loop: CAIPSEAGPTDTQYF. The CDR3 coding sequence is TGTGCCATCCCGTCGGAGGCGGGTCCCACAGATACGCAGTATTTT. This chain links TRBV6-1 with TRBJ2-3; tentatively, D is TRBD2 (5 bases). V lost 10 bases and J 2 bases, leaving 19 bases between the germline ends. The CDR3 totals 15 residues. Germline values: CDR1 MNHNS, CDR2 SASEGT.

This chain joins TRBV4-2 and TRBJ2-7, with TRBD1 matching over 7 bases. This CDR3 region has 15 residues. Germline values: CDR1 LGHNA, CDR2 YNFKEQ. V shed 2 bases and J 1 base; nucleotides not matched to a gene: 5. The CDR3 DNA is TGTGCCAGCAGCCAACAGGGGGAAGGGTCCTACGAGCAGTACTTC. This encodes CASSQQGEGSYEQYF.

This chain joins TRBV6-4 and TRBJ2-1; D is ambiguous. Trimming removed 2 bases from V and 10 bases from J, with 12 bases in between. Germline V gives CDR1 MRHNA, CDR2 SNTAGT. This CDR3 is 13 amino acids long. CDR3 sequence: CASSDRLLSEQFF. The CDR3 DNA follows: TGTGCCAGCAGTGACCGTTTACTGAGCGAGCAGTTCTTC.